These 3 T cell receptor beta chains were all obtained from the same sample, sequenced in a study of blood T cells in healthy people across ages. Primers used in a second PCR of roughly 6 to 11 cycles were a sample-barcoded 5' primer and a J-beta primer mix. TCRdb re-called the 5' RACE reads through MiXCR, storing one row per CDR3 protein. The table has 1.5 million to 2 million distinct CDR3 sequences, roughly 30% seen once. Sequenced material: blood. The receptors were gathered from a woman in her 30s in good health.

This clonotype was seen a few times. Here the CDR3 DNA reads TGTGCCACCAGCAGAGCGAGGGAATCTATCTACGAGCAGTACTTC. This translates into CATSRARESIYEQYF. The chain couples TRBV15 to TRBJ2-7, with a weak D call TRBD2 (5 bases). The CDR3 extends over 15 amino acids. V dropped 1 base and J dropped 3 bases, with 13 bases sitting between them. Germline V lookup: CDR1 LNHNV, CDR2 YYDKDF (reference sequence).

This clonotype was seen repeatedly, ten times or more. The chain links TRBV11-2 to TRBJ2-1, with 9 bases aligning to TRBD1. The V segment lost 5 bases and the J segment 4 bases; nucleotides outside the gene matches: 6. The CDR3 sequence is 15 residues long. From germline, CDR1 is SGHAT and CDR2 FQNNGV. The CDR3 protein is CASSQRGQGYNEQFF. CDR3 in DNA: TGTGCCAGCAGCCAGAGGGGACAGGGTTACAATGAGCAGTTCTTC.

This clonotype was counted a few times. The chain employs TRBV5-1 and TRBJ2-3; the D is unclear. Germline values: CDR1 SGHRS, CDR2 YFSETQ. This CDR3 contains 14 residues. Trimming stripped 5 bases from V and 4 bases from J, with 14 bases between. CDR3 coding DNA: TGCGCCAGCAGAGAAGATCCGGAGCCAGATACGCAGTATTTT. Its translation is CASREDPEPDTQYF. The full variable domain, its missing parts supplied by reference TRBV5-1 and TRBJ2-3, is KAGVTQTPRYLIKTRGQQVTLSCSPISGHRSVSWYQQTPGQGLQFLFEYFSETQRNKGNFPGRFSGRQFSNSRSEMNVSTLELGDSALYLCASREDPEPDTQYFGPGTRLTVL.